The rows below give T cell receptor beta chains drawn from one sample of a study of blood T cell repertoires in COVID-19. The method was immunoSEQ multiplex PCR; TCRdb's version includes in-frame clones alone and lacks a portion of them. The sample lists some 260,000 clones; 88% were seen once. Sample: peripheral blood. The source is a woman between 65 and 79 years old with COVID-19, enrolled during active disease. CDR3s include the opening cysteine and the closing phenylalanine or tryptophan. D genes are given only for firm matches. Clone sizes are given selectively: once, few, many, or a class where the clone is expanded.

V	D	J	size	DNA	CDR3
TRBV6-2/TRBV6-3	TRBD1	TRBJ1-5	NA	TGTGCCAGCAGTTACCCCAGGGGGTCCGGACAGCCCCAGCATTTT	CASSYPRGSGQPQHF
TRBV27	NA	TRBJ2-1	NA	TGTGCCAGCAGCGGGACAAGAATCTACAATGAGCAGTTCTTC	CASSGTRIYNEQFF
TRBV30	NA	TRBJ2-6	NA	TGTGCCTGGAGCCTACTTCGGGGTTCTGGGGCCAACGTCCTGACTTTC	CAWSLLRGSGANVLTF
TRBV11-2	NA	TRBJ1-2	NA	TGTGCCAGCAGCTTAAGCGGCTATGGCTACACCTTC	CASSLSGYGYTF
TRBV6-5	TRBD1	TRBJ2-2	NA	TGTGCCAGCACCTGGACAGGGGGGACCGGGGAGCTGTTTTTT	CASTWTGGTGELFF
TRBV15	NA	TRBJ1-5	NA	TGTGCCACCAGCAGAGATTTGTCCCCAGGGAATCAGCCCCAGCATTTT	CATSRDLSPGNQPQHF
TRBV5-4	NA	TRBJ2-5	NA	TGTGCCAGCAGCGCCCCAACACACGTTCTCCAAGAGACCCAGTACTTC	CASSAPTHVLQETQYF
TRBV2	NA	TRBJ2-5	NA	TGTGCCAGCAACCCGGACAGCCCTTGGGAGACCCAGTACTTC	CASNPDSPWETQYF
TRBV24-1	TRBD1	TRBJ1-5	NA	TGTGCCACCCAGGGGACAGATAGCAATCAGCCCCAGCATTTT	CATQGTDSNQPQHF
TRBV19	NA	TRBJ1-5	NA	TGTGCCAGTAGTCCGGGACAAAAAAATCAGCCCCAGCATTTT	CASSPGQKNQPQHF
TRBV19	TRBD2	TRBJ2-5	NA	TGTGCCAGTAAAACCAGCGGGACTCTCGTGCCAGAGACCCAGTACTTC	CASKTSGTLVPETQYF
TRBV7-3	NA	TRBJ2-3	once	TGTGCCAGCAGCCCCCAGACCGTCCGTGCGGCAGATACGCAGTATTTT	CASSPQTVRAADTQYF
TRBV29-1	TRBD2	TRBJ2-7	NA	TGCAGCGCCCGGGGGGGACTAGCGGACGCCGCGGGGGAGCAGTACTTC	CSARGGLADAAGEQYF
TRBV19	TRBD1	TRBJ1-5	NA	TGTGCCAGTAGTATCGGGACAGGGGGGGGTCAGCCCCAGCATTTT	CASSIGTGGGQPQHF
TRBV7-9	NA	TRBJ2-1	NA	TGTGCCAGCACCCGAGGTGGGTGGGACAATGAGCAGTTCTTC	CASTRGGWDNEQFF
TRBV2	TRBD1	TRBJ1-1	NA	TGTGCCAGCACCGGGGACAGTATGAACACTGAAGCTTTCTTT	CASTGDSMNTEAFF
TRBV29-1	TRBD2	TRBJ2-3	NA	TGCAGCGGGCGAAGGCGGGAGGAAAGCACAGATACGCAGTATTTT	CSGRRREESTDTQYF
TRBV19	TRBD1	TRBJ1-1	NA	TGTGCCAGTAGTCCGCAAGGACAGGGATTCAATACTGAAGCTTTCTTT	CASSPQGQGFNTEAFF
TRBV6-1	NA	TRBJ1-4	NA	TGTGCCAGCAGTGTGGCCCACGGGGGTTCTAATGAAAAACTGTTTTTT	CASSVAHGGSNEKLFF
TRBV7-9	TRBD2	TRBJ2-3	NA	TGTGCCAGCAGCCCCTTTTCCAGCGGGATATCAGATACGCAGTATTTT	CASSPFSSGISDTQYF
TRBV5-1	TRBD1	TRBJ1-1	NA	TGCGCCAGCAGCACCGGACAGGGGGCAGGGCGAGCTTTCTTT	CASSTGQGAGRAFF
TRBV19	TRBD1	TRBJ1-2	NA	TGTGCCAGTAGTCGGGACAGTCCCCCTAATGGCTACACCTTC	CASSRDSPPNGYTF
TRBV30	NA	TRBJ2-7	few	TGTGCCTGGAGGGCACCTGACAAGGGGTCCCTCCACGAGCAGTACTTC	CAWRAPDKGSLHEQYF
TRBV19	NA	TRBJ1-1	NA	TGTGCCAGTAGTGACAGTGGCACTGAAGCTTTCTTT	CASSDSGTEAFF
TRBV28	NA	TRBJ2-7	NA	TGTGCCAGCAGTTCCACTTTCTACGAGCAGTACTTC	CASSSTFYEQYF
TRBV6-2/TRBV6-3	NA	TRBJ2-7	once	TGTGCCAGCAGTTACAAGGGCGGGGCCAGCGAGCAGTACTTC	CASSYKGGASEQYF
TRBV6-6	NA	TRBJ1-2	NA	TGTGCCAGCATTAACGGTGCTCAGGGAGGCTACACCTTC	CASINGAQGGYTF
TRBV5-1	NA	TRBJ2-2	once	TGCGCCAGCAGATCGGGACTGGGGAACACCGGGGAGCTGTTTTTT	CASRSGLGNTGELFF
TRBV30	NA	TRBJ1-2	NA	TGTGCCTCACCCCCACAAGGAGCTAACTATGGCTACACCTTC	CASPPQGANYGYTF
TRBV9	TRBD1	TRBJ2-2	NA	TGTGCCAGCAGCGTAGATGGACAGGGGAACACCGGGGAGCTGTTTTTT	CASSVDGQGNTGELFF
TRBV7-9	NA	TRBJ2-2	NA	TGTGCCAGCAGTCATAGCCCAGTCGGCACCGGGGAGCTGTTTTTT	CASSHSPVGTGELFF